The 21 T cell receptor beta chains in this list originate from one sample, sequenced in a study of T-cell reconstitution after alpha-beta-depleted transplantation in children. Preparation of the TCRbeta library involved a method that used unique molecular identifiers. Via MiXCR, TCRdb re-called the PCR reads, giving one row per CDR3 protein. The sample has nearly 550,000 distinct CDR3 sequences; roughly 18% are singletons. The sequences come from PBMCs from the stem cell graft donor, collected from the stem cell graft. The receptors derive from a human donor who donated a stem cell graft to a child with acute lymphoblastic leukemia.

V gene TRBV19 combines with J gene TRBJ2-7; TRBD2 matches 9 bases. Germline values: CDR1 LNHDA, CDR2 SQIVND (reference sequence). Trimming took 2 bases from V and 4 from J; bases not matched to a gene: 9. The CDR3 sequence is 16 residues long. The CDR3 spells CASSISLAGFDYEQYF. The CDR3 DNA reads TGTGCCAGTAGTATAAGTCTAGCGGGATTCGATTACGAGCAGTACTTC.

V and J are TRBV4-2 and TRBJ2-5; D gene uncertain. The CDR3 contains 13 residues. CDR1 LGHNA and CDR2 YNFKEQ come from the germline V gene. V lost 5 bases and J lost 5, with 12 bases in between. The CDR3 DNA reads TGTGCCAGCAGCATTACCTCGTGGGAGACCCAGTACTTC. Amino acids: CASSITSWETQYF.

This clonotype has a handful of counts. This chain joins TRBV27 and TRBJ2-2; TRBD1 agrees at 8 bases. The CDR3 totals 15 residues. CDR1 and CDR2 (germline): MNHEY, SMNVEV (reference sequence). Unmatched junction bases numbered 6, after V lost 5 bases and J lost 4 bases. CDR3 sequence: CASSRPGGFTGELFF. The CDR3 coding sequence is TGTGCCAGCAGTCGGCCAGGGGGCTTCACCGGGGAGCTGTTTTTT.

This sequence joins TRBV18 and TRBJ1-2; no definite D call. With 3 bases removed from V and 6 bases from J, the gap between germline ends came to 14 bases. This CDR3 has 14 amino acids. In germline, CDR1 is KGHSH, CDR2 LQKENI. The chain's CDR3 is CASSPAQAPDGYTF. CDR3 DNA sequence: TGTGCCAGCTCACCTGCTCAAGCCCCAGATGGCTACACCTTC.

The chain combines TRBV15 with TRBJ1-5, with no clear D. Per germline, CDR1 LNHNV and CDR2 YYDKDF (reference sequence). V was shortened by 5 bases and J by 6 bases, with 14 bases between the two germline ends. This CDR3 spans 14 amino acids. The CDR3 sequence: CATSPGPEGQPQHF. The CDR3 region has the DNA TGTGCCACCAGCCCCGGACCGGAGGGTCAGCCCCAGCATTTT.

The chain couples TRBV5-1 to TRBJ2-3; D is unclear. V lost 5 bases and J 6 bases, leaving 16 bases between the germline ends. The CDR3 runs to 14 residues. From germline, CDR1 is SGHRS and CDR2 YFSETQ. Written as DNA, the CDR3 is TGCGCCAGCAGTCTCCCCCAGCCGGAGGATACGCAGTATTTT. It is translated as CASSLPQPEDTQYF.

The chain is built from TRBV9 and TRBJ2-7; no clear D. The germline V and J ends were trimmed by 0 bases and 6 bases, with 10 bases remaining between them. Germline loops: CDR1 SGDLS, CDR2 YYNGEE. The CDR3 loop spans 13 amino acids. Written as DNA, the CDR3 is TGTGCCAGCAGCGTAGGAGCTAGTCCCGAGCAGTACTTC. This sequence encodes CASSVGASPEQYF.

This clonotype has just a few counts. V gene TRBV5-6 combines with J gene TRBJ2-7; D remains ambiguous. CDR1 and CDR2 from the germline V gene are SGHDT and YYEEEE. The CDR3 is 14 amino acids. V dropped 3 bases and J dropped 7 bases, with 17 bases sitting between them. CDR3 residues: CASSSDIDRLEQYF. In DNA, the CDR3 is TGTGCCAGCAGCTCGGATATCGACCGACTGGAGCAGTACTTC.

CDR3 residues: CASSASGLEHYEQYF. CDR3 sequence (DNA): TGTGCCAGCAGTGCGAGCGGACTCGAACACTACGAGCAGTACTTC. The gene calls are TRBV6-1 and TRBJ2-7, with D possibly matching TRBD2 (5 bases). The CDR3 spans 15 residues. The germline gives CDR1 MNHNS, CDR2 SASEGT. V dropped 4 bases and J dropped 3 bases, with 16 bases sitting between them.

The rearrangement links TRBV20-1 to TRBJ2-3, with D maybe TRBD2 (5 bases). Germline lookup yields CDR1 DFQATT and CDR2 SNEGSKA (reference sequence). With 6 bases removed from V and 2 bases from J, the gap between germline ends came to 15 bases. CDR3 length: 14 amino acids. This CDR3 reads CSARPRGYTDTQYF. CDR3 sequence (DNA): TGCAGTGCCCGGCCCAGAGGGTACACAGATACGCAGTATTTT.

The V and J genes are TRBV2 and TRBJ2-5; no clear D. Germline V gene data show CDR1 as SNHLY and CDR2 as FYNNEI. Trimming left V 2 bases short and J 14 bases short, with 12 bases between. There are 11 residues in the CDR3. In DNA form, the CDR3 reads TGTGCCAGCAGTGAATATCTAGACCCTTACTTC. It yields the protein CASSEYLDPYF.

The chain employs TRBV3-1 and TRBJ2-2, with 8 bases fitting TRBD2. The junction had 13 bases not matched to a gene; V was cut back by 4 bases and J by 6 bases. Germline V gives CDR1 LGHDT, CDR2 YNNKEL (reference sequence). This CDR3 comprises 17 residues. CDR3 nucleotide sequence: TGTGCCAGCAGCCGACGCGGGAGCGGGAGCGTTTCCGGGGAGCTGTTTTTT. Residues: CASSRRGSGSVSGELFF. Complete variable domain (other parts from reference TRBV3-1 and TRBJ2-2): DTAVSQTPKYLVTQMGNDKSIKCEQNLGHDTMYWYKQDSKKFLKIMFSYNNKELIINETVPNRFSPKSPDKAHLNLHINSLELGDSAVYFCASSRRGSGSVSGELFFGEGSRLTVL.

This clonotype was detected only a few times. The chain recombines TRBV20-1 with TRBJ2-2, with a possible D match to TRBD1 (5 bases). V lost 0 bases and J lost 1, with 9 bases in between. Looked up from germline, CDR1 is DFQATT and CDR2 is SNEGSKA (reference sequence). The CDR3 is made up of 15 amino acids. CDR3 bases: TGCAGTGCTAGAGATCCAACAGGGAACACCGGGGAGCTGTTTTTT. This translates into CSARDPTGNTGELFF.

The chain joins TRBV18 to TRBJ1-3; the D is unclear. CDR1 KGHSH and CDR2 LQKENI come from the germline V gene. Trimming removed 0 bases from V and 0 bases from J, with 9 bases in between. CDR3 length: 16 amino acids. CDR3 DNA: TGTGCCAGCTCACCACCTATGGGATACTCTGGAAACACCATATATTTT. This codes for CASSPPMGYSGNTIYF. The complete variable domain, with remaining parts taken from reference TRBV18 and TRBJ1-3, reads NAGVMQNPRHLVRRRGQEARLRCSPMKGHSHVYWYRQLPEEGLKFMVYLQKENIIDESGMPKERFSAEFPKEGPSILRIQQVVRGDSAAYFCASSPPMGYSGNTIYFGEGSWLTVV.

Here the CDR3 DNA reads TGCAGCGTTGAAGATGACAGGACTGGAACCGGGGAGCTGTTTTTT. This translates into CSVEDDRTGTGELFF. The chain recombines TRBV29-1 with TRBJ2-2; a possible D gene is TRBD1 (6 bases). In germline, CDR1 is SQVTM, CDR2 ANQGSEA. This CDR3 region has 15 residues. Trimming left V 0 bases short and J 5 bases short, with 13 bases between.

V gene TRBV2 combines with J gene TRBJ2-2; 7 nucleotides line up with TRBD2. Germline V lookup: CDR1 SNHLY, CDR2 FYNNEI. V lost 8 bases and J lost 6; bases outside the gene matches: 12. There are 15 residues in the CDR3. The CDR3 nucleotides are TGTGCCAGCGGCACGCTGGGAGGGAGCCCCGGGGAGCTGTTTTTT. Amino acid sequence: CASGTLGGSPGELFF. Full variable domain (missing parts from reference TRBV2 and TRBJ2-2): EPEVTQTPSHQVTQMGQEVILRCVPISNHLYFYWYRQILGQKVEFLVSFYNNEISEKSEIFDDQFSVERPDGSNFTLKIRSTKLEDSAMYFCASGTLGGSPGELFFGEGSRLTVL.

V and J are TRBV20-1 and TRBJ2-1; D is perhaps TRBD2 (7 bases). CDR1 is DFQATT, CDR2 SNEGSKA, per germline (reference sequence). The CDR3 length is 15 residues. Trimming shortened V by 5 bases and J by 6 bases, and 20 bases separated the two germline ends. The DNA for the CDR3 is TGCAGTGCTGAAGGGGGGGCTAGCGGTCTCAATGAGCAGTTCTTC. Amino acids: CSAEGGASGLNEQFF.

Only a few counts were recorded for this clonotype. The chain employs TRBV6-5 and TRBJ2-7; 9 bases agree with TRBD2. With 3 bases clipped from V and 6 bases from J, the junction kept 9 bases outside the gene matches. The germline V gene has CDR1 MNHEY and CDR2 SVGAGI. The CDR3 contains 15 residues. CDR3 in amino acids: CASSYTREGIGEQYF. CDR3 DNA sequence: TGTGCCAGCAGTTATACGCGGGAGGGCATCGGCGAGCAGTACTTC.

The V and J genes are TRBV5-8 and TRBJ2-7; TRBD1 might be the D (5 bases). The CDR3 contains 15 residues. The V end was cut by 4 bases, the J end by 0 bases, with 14 bases between. Germline CDR1 and CDR2: SGHTS and YDEGEE. The CDR3 bases are TGTGCCAGCAGCCGCGTGTACAGGAGCTCCTACGAGCAGTACTTC. Its translation is CASSRVYRSSYEQYF.

This clonotype turned up a few times. This chain uses TRBV29-1 with TRBJ2-3; a possible D gene is TRBD1 (5 bases). The CDR3 runs to 13 residues. Germline V gene data show CDR1 as SQVTM and CDR2 as ANQGSEA. V dropped 6 bases and J dropped 0 bases, with 10 bases sitting between them. The CDR3: CSVTVPSTDTQYF. Written as DNA, the CDR3 is TGCAGCGTGACAGTACCCAGCACAGATACGCAGTATTTT.

The CDR3 protein is CASSVLAGGSNEQFF. The CDR3 nucleotides are TGTGCCAGCAGCGTCCTAGCGGGGGGGAGCAATGAGCAGTTCTTC. J is TRBJ2-1 and V is TRBV9; 12 positions agree with TRBD2. The ends lost 2 bases at V and 6 bases at J; junction bases unmatched: 3. This CDR3 is built from 15 residues. Germline assignment: CDR1 SGDLS and CDR2 YYNGEE.